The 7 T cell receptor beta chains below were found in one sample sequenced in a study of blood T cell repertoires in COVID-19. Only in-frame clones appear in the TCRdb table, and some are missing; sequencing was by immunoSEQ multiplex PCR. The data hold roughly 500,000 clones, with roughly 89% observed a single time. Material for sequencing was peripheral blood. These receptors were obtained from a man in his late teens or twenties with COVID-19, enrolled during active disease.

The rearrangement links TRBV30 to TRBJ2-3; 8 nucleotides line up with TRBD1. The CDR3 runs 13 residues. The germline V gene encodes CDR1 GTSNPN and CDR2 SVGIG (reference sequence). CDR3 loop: CVCTGGVTDTQYF. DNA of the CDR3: TGTGTCTGTACAGGGGGAGTGACAGATACGCAGTATTTT.

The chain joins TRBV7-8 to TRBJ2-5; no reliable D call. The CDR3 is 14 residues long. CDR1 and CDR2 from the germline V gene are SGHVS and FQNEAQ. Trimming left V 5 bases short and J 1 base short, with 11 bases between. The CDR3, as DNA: TGTGCCAGCAGCCCAATAGTAGCCCAAGAGACCCAGTACTTC. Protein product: CASSPIVAQETQYF.

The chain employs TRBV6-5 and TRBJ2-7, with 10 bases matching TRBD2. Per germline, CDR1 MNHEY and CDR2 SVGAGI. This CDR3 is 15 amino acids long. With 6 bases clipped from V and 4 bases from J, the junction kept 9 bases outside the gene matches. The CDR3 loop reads CASRPSPGLAYEQYF. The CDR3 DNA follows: TGTGCCAGCAGACCTAGCCCGGGACTAGCGTACGAGCAGTACTTC.

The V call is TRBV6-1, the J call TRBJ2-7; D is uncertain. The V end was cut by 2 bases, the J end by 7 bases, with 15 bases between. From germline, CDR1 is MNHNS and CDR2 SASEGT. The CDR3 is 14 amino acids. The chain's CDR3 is CASSEFGTLREQYF. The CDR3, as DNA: TGTGCCAGCAGTGAATTCGGTACCCTCCGTGAGCAGTACTTC.

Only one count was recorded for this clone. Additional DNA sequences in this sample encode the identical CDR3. This CDR3 reads CASSRTSGGAGETQYF. CDR3 sequence (DNA): TGTGCCAGCAGTAGAACTAGCGGGGGGGCAGGAGAGACCCAGTACTTC. The chain combines TRBV2 with TRBJ2-5; TRBD2 matches at 13 bases. Germline CDR1 is SNHLY and CDR2 is FYNNEI. Trimming took 5 bases from V and 4 from J; bases not matched to a gene: 7. The CDR3 has 16 amino acids.

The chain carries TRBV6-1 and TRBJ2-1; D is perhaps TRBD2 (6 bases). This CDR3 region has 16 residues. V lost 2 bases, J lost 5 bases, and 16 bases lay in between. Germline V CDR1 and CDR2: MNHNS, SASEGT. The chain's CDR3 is CASSELRAPGDNEQFF. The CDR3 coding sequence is TGTGCCAGCAGTGAACTCCGAGCACCGGGAGACAATGAGCAGTTCTTC.

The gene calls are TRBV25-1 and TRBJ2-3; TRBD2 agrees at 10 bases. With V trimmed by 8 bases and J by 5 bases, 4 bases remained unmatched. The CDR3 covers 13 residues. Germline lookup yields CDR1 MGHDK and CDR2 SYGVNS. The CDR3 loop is CASGSGGVDTQYF. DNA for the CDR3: TGTGCCAGCGGGAGCGGGGGGGTAGATACGCAGTATTTT.